Each of the 10 T cell receptor beta chains below was sequenced from the same sample in a study of blood T cell repertoires in COVID-19. Sequencing was performed with immunoSEQ multiplex PCR; in TCRdb, only in-frame clones are kept and a portion is missing. The sample comprises more than 70,000 clones, about 89% of which are singletons, and roughly 3.9% rests with the top ten. The specimen was peripheral blood. Source of these receptors: a woman aged 45 to 65 in a cohort sampled during active COVID-19.

The chain has TRBV5-4 and TRBJ2-1, with 13 bases lining up with TRBD2. Germline-derived CDR1 and CDR2 are SGHNT and YYREEE (reference sequence). The CDR3 extends over 15 amino acids. J gave up 5 bases and V 4 bases, and 3 bases lay outside the gene matches. DNA of the CDR3: TGTGCCAGCAGCCGAGGACTAGCGGGGGACAATGAGCAGTTCTTC. Protein: CASSRGLAGDNEQFF.

The chain links TRBV11-2 to TRBJ1-4, with D possibly TRBD1 on 6 matching bases. The CDR3 length is 15 residues. The V end was cut by 2 bases, the J end by 1 base, with 8 bases between. The germline V gene has CDR1 SGHAT and CDR2 FQNNGV. As DNA, the CDR3 is TGTGCCAGCAGCTTATTGGGACAAACTAATGAAAAACTGTTTTTT. Encoded protein: CASSLLGQTNEKLFF.

This chain joins TRBV27 and TRBJ1-1, with D maybe TRBD1 (5 bases). Germline V gives CDR1 MNHEY, CDR2 SMNVEV (reference sequence). Trimming left V 3 bases short and J 2 bases short, with 10 bases between. This CDR3 contains 14 residues. This CDR3 is CASSLKGPNTEAFF. CDR3 DNA: TGTGCCAGCAGTTTGAAGGGGCCCAACACTGAAGCTTTCTTT.

The chain recombines TRBV5-1 with TRBJ2-7; possibly TRBD2 for D (6 bases). Trimming stripped 4 bases from V and 6 bases from J, with 11 bases between. CDR3 length: 12 amino acids. Germline assignment: CDR1 SGHRS and CDR2 YFSETQ. CDR3 DNA: TGCGCCAGCAGCGACCCGGGGGTCGAGCAGTACTTC. It encodes CASSDPGVEQYF.

The chain links TRBV29-1 to TRBJ1-4, with D hard to call. The CDR3 is made up of 13 amino acids. Trimming left V 4 bases short and J 5 bases short, with 11 bases between. Germline V gene lookup returns CDR1 SQVTM and CDR2 ANQGSEA. This CDR3 is CSVGARLNEKLFF. The CDR3 bases are TGCAGCGTTGGGGCCCGATTGAATGAAAAACTGTTTTTT.

The chain is built from TRBV3-1 (or the pseudogene TRBV3-2) and TRBJ2-1; no firm D call. With 0 bases removed from V and 8 bases from J, the gap between germline ends came to 14 bases. Germline assignment: CDR1 LGHDT and CDR2 YNNKEL (reference sequence). CDR3 length: 15 residues. The CDR3 reads CASSQDSARPHEQFF. The CDR3 bases are TGTGCCAGCAGCCAAGACAGCGCCCGTCCCCATGAGCAGTTCTTC.

This clone is a singleton in its sample. V is TRBV5-1 and J is TRBJ2-3, with TRBD2 matching 14 bases. The germline CDR1 and CDR2 sequences are SGHRS and YFSETQ. The trim removed 5 bases at V and 3 bases at J, leaving 5 bases unmatched. The CDR3 contains 16 residues. This CDR3 is CASRSGTSGSTDTQYF. The CDR3 DNA is TGCGCCAGCAGGTCCGGGACTAGCGGGAGTACAGATACGCAGTATTTT.

The chain combines TRBV3-1 (or the pseudogene TRBV3-2) with TRBJ2-6; D uncertain. The V end was cut by 0 bases, the J end by 2 bases, with 8 bases between. Germline loops: CDR1 LGHDT, CDR2 YNNKEL (reference sequence). This CDR3 is 16 amino acids long. CDR3 in amino acids: CASSQDAVPGANVLTF. The CDR3 DNA reads TGTGCCAGCAGCCAAGATGCGGTCCCTGGGGCCAACGTCCTGACTTTC.

This sequence joins TRBV5-6 and TRBJ1-5; D gene uncertain. Germline CDR1 and CDR2: SGHDT and YYEEEE. The V end was cut by 0 bases, the J end by 4 bases, with 11 bases between. The CDR3 contains 15 residues. The CDR3 DNA reads TGTGCCAGCAGCTTGGCCGGTAGACTGAATCAGCCCCAGCATTTT. This sequence encodes CASSLAGRLNQPQHF.

The table lists this clone with a count of one. The chain employs TRBV29-1 and TRBJ1-1; 9 bases are shared with TRBD1. Trimming removed 7 bases from V and 1 base from J; junction bases left unmatched: 10. Germline loops: CDR1 SQVTM, CDR2 ANQGSEA. CDR3 length: 15 amino acids. CDR3 residues: CSAAGDREPNTEAFF. DNA of the CDR3: TGCAGCGCTGCCGGGGACAGGGAACCGAACACTGAAGCTTTCTTT.